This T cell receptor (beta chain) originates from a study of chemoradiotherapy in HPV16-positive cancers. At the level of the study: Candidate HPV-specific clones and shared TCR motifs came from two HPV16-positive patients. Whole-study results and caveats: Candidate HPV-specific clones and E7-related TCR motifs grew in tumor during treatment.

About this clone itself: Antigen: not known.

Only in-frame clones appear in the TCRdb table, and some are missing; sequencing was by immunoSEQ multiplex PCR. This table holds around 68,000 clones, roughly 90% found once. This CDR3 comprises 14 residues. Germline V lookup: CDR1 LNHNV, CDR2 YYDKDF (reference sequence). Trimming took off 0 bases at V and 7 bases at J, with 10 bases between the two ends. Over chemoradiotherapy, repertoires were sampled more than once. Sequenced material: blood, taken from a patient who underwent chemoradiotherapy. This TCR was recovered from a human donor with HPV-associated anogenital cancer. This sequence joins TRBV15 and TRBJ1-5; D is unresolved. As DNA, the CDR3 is TGTGCCACCAGCAGAGATGCCCGCGGGCAGCCCCAGCATTTT. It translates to CATSRDARGQPQHF.